The text below deals with one T cell receptor (beta chain). The sample originates from a study of technical replicates of blood from several donors. Libraries were prepared by immunoSEQ multiplex PCR; TCRdb keeps only in-frame clonotypes and omits some of them. Of some 57,000 clones in the sample, around nine tenths were seen once. This CDR3 is built from 14 residues. The germline V gene has CDR1 LNHDA and CDR2 SQIVND (reference sequence). V was trimmed by 3 bases and J by 7 bases, leaving 13 bases between them. V gene TRBV19 combines with J gene TRBJ1-5, with D uncertain. Sequenced: PBMCs. This receptor was obtained from a human donor in good health. Some clones in this sample may be carry-over from other donors' samples. The CDR3 DNA sequence: TGTGCCAGTAGTATCTCCGGGAGACGACAGCCCCAGCATTTT. It is translated as CASSISGRRQPQHF.